Listed here are 16 T cell receptor beta chains from one sample, sequenced in a study of T cell responses to AZD1222 COVID-19 vaccine. Sequenced by immunoSEQ multiplex PCR; TCRdb stores in-frame clones only, minus some. The sample consists of approximately 99,000 clones, 91% of them appearing once. This specimen was peripheral blood, taken 28 days after the second AZD1222 dose. These receptors were collected from an adult who received the AZD1222 COVID-19 vaccine.

The CDR3 DNA reads TGTGCCAGCAGTTACACACCCCCCGGGTCACCCCTCCACTTT. It is translated as CASSYTPPGSPLHF. The chain is built from TRBV6-5 and TRBJ1-6; no definite D call. Trimming left V 2 bases short and J 10 bases short, with 12 bases between. Germline-derived CDR1 and CDR2 are MNHEY and SVGAGI. This CDR3 contains 14 residues.

CDR3 in amino acids: CATSDSQSASGRVPGELFF. DNA of the CDR3: TGTGCCACCAGTGATTCCCAGTCGGCTAGCGGGAGGGTACCAGGGGAGCTGTTTTTT. The chain is built from TRBV24-1 and TRBJ2-2; TRBD2 aligns across 12 bases. Germline V gene sequence: CDR1 KGHDR, CDR2 SFDVKD. Germline trimming cut 2 bases from V and 8 bases from J; bases unmatched to any gene: 14. The CDR3 totals 19 residues.

This clone was recorded once. V is TRBV4-3 and J is TRBJ2-1, with TRBD2 identical over 8 bases. This CDR3 is 16 amino acids long. Germline assignment: CDR1 LGHNA and CDR2 YSLEER. The junction had 10 bases not matched to a gene; V was cut back by 0 bases and J by 9 bases. The DNA for the CDR3 is TGCGCCAGCAGCCAAGATCTGGGCGGGAGGTATACTGAGCAGTTCTTC. This codes for CASSQDLGGRYTEQFF.

V and J are TRBV7-9 and TRBJ2-1; the D gene is possibly TRBD2 (5 bases). This CDR3 has 15 residues. Germline V CDR1 and CDR2: SEHNR, FQNEAQ (reference sequence). V was clipped by 3 bases and J by 9 bases, with 18 bases between them. CDR3 protein: CASSFPREDRGEQFF. The CDR3 DNA reads as TGTGCCAGCAGCTTCCCCCGCGAGGATCGGGGTGAGCAGTTCTTC.

The rearrangement joins TRBV29-1 to TRBJ1-1, with D uncertain. CDR3 length: 14 residues. Germline V gives CDR1 SQVTM, CDR2 ANQGSEA. V was shortened by 3 bases and J by 6 bases, with 17 bases between the two germline ends. The CDR3 region is CSVERGGLGAEAFF. CDR3 nucleotides: TGCAGCGTTGAGCGCGGAGGTCTGGGCGCTGAAGCTTTCTTT.

This clone was recorded once. This sequence joins TRBV12-5 and TRBJ2-3, with 8 bases matching TRBD1. The CDR3 length is 13 residues. Germline V gives CDR1 LGHNT, CDR2 FRNRAP. The V gene end was trimmed by 7 bases and the J gene end by 4 bases; junction bases not matched to a gene: 4. The CDR3: CASARGQADTQYF. In DNA form, the CDR3 reads TGTGCTAGTGCCAGGGGGCAGGCAGATACGCAGTATTTT.

This chain joins TRBV4-2 and TRBJ1-2; no reliable D call. CDR3 length: 12 amino acids. Trimming took 4 bases from V and 2 from J, leaving 5 bases between them. The germline CDR1 and CDR2 sequences are LGHNA and YNFKEQ. The CDR3 DNA reads TGTGCCAGCAGCCCGGACAACTATGGCTACACCTTC. It is translated as CASSPDNYGYTF.

To note about this clone: Other DNA sequences from this sample encode an identical CDR3 as well. The chain joins TRBV28 to TRBJ2-7; a possible D gene is TRBD2 (6 bases). CDR3 size: 17 residues. The germline gives CDR1 MDHEN, CDR2 SYDVKM. Trimming took 3 bases from V and 7 from J, leaving 25 bases between them. CDR3 residues: CASSLRGRGTLTREQYF. The CDR3 bases are TGTGCCAGCAGTTTGCGCGGACGGGGAACTTTGACTAGGGAGCAGTACTTC.

The chain couples TRBV24-1 to TRBJ2-5, with unresolved D. V was pared by 5 bases and J by 7 bases, with 7 bases between. Per the germline V gene, CDR1 is KGHDR and CDR2 is SFDVKD. This CDR3 spans 11 amino acids. This chain's CDR3 is CATSAWGTQYF. Here the CDR3 DNA reads TGTGCCACCAGTGCCTGGGGGACCCAGTACTTC.

This clone was counted between two and nine times. This rearrangement joins TRBV12-5 to TRBJ1-1; D is perhaps TRBD1 (6 bases). The CDR3 length is 13 residues. V was shortened by 3 bases and J by 1 base, with 6 bases between the two germline ends. From germline, CDR1 is LGHNT and CDR2 FRNRAP. CDR3 sequence reads: CASGLQGNTEAFF. CDR3 DNA sequence: TGTGCTAGTGGTTTACAGGGGAACACTGAAGCTTTCTTT.

The chain employs TRBV5-1 and TRBJ2-1; the match to TRBD2 covers 12 bases. Germline V gene sequence: CDR1 SGHRS, CDR2 YFSETQ. Trimming at V came to 4 bases and at J to 5 bases, leaving 7 bases not matched to a gene. This CDR3 has 16 residues. CDR3 DNA: TGCGCCAGCAGCGTGACGACTAGCGGGGGTCACAATGAGCAGTTCTTC. It codes for CASSVTTSGGHNEQFF.

In this sample, this clone turned up a few times. The gene calls are TRBV3-1 (or the pseudogene TRBV3-2) and TRBJ1-1; D is ambiguous. Germline V gene data show CDR1 as LGHDT and CDR2 as YNNKEL (reference sequence). This CDR3 region has 14 residues. The V gene lost 9 bases and the J gene lost 1 base, with 15 bases spanning the gap. The CDR3 nucleotides read TGTGCCAGTCATTCTAGAGGAGGGAACACTGAAGCTTTCTTT. As protein: CASHSRGGNTEAFF.

The V and J genes are TRBV30 and TRBJ2-2; D not resolved. This CDR3 spans 14 amino acids. V gave up 3 bases and J gave up 0 bases, with 8 bases separating them. Germline V gives CDR1 GTSNPN, CDR2 SVGIG (reference sequence). Here the CDR3 DNA reads TGTGCCTGGAGGTGGGCTACGAACACCGGGGAGCTGTTTTTT. This codes for CAWRWATNTGELFF.

V and J are TRBV19 and TRBJ1-1; 7 nucleotides line up with TRBD1. The CDR3 loop spans 14 amino acids. Germline loops: CDR1 LNHDA, CDR2 SQIVND (reference sequence). The V and J ends lost 5 bases and 8 bases, in that order; junction bases with no gene match: 11. This chain's CDR3 is CASSRGQAQREAFF. As DNA, the CDR3 is TGTGCCAGTAGTCGTGGACAGGCCCAGAGGGAAGCTTTCTTT.

The rearrangement joins TRBV29-1 to TRBJ1-1; no definite D call. V was cut by 6 bases and J by 1 base, with 12 bases left in between. The CDR3 is 13 residues long. Germline CDR1 reads SQVTM; CDR2 reads ANQGSEA. In nucleotides, the CDR3 is TGCAGCGTCTTAAAGACTCAGAACACTGAAGCTTTCTTT. Translation: CSVLKTQNTEAFF.

The chain links TRBV10-3 to TRBJ1-1; 8 bases agree with TRBD1. The CDR3 totals 17 residues. J gave up 0 bases and V 3 bases, and 9 bases lay outside the gene matches. CDR1 is ENHRY and CDR2 is SYGVKD in the germline V gene. In DNA, the CDR3 is TGTGCCATCAGTGAAGGGGACAGGAAGGGCCTGAACACTGAAGCTTTCTTT. Its translation is CAISEGDRKGLNTEAFF.